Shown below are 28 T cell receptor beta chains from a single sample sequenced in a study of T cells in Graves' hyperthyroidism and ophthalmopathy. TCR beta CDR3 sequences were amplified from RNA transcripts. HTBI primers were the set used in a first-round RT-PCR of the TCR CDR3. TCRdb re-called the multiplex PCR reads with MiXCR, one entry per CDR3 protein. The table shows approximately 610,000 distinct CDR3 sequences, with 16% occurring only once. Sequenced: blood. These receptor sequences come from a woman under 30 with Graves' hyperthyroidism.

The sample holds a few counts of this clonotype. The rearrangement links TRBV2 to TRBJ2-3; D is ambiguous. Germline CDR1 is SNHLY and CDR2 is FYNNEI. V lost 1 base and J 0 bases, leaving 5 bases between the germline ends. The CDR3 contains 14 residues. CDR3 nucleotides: TGTGCCAGCAGTGAAGTAGGGAGCACAGATACGCAGTATTTT. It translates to CASSEVGSTDTQYF.

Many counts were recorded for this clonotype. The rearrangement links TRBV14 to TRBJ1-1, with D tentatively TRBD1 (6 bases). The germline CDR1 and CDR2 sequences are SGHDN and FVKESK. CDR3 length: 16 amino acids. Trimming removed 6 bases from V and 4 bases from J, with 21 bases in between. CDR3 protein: CASSQRVPQGSTEAFF. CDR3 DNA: TGTGCCAGCAGTCAACGGGTGCCGCAGGGGAGCACTGAAGCTTTCTTT.

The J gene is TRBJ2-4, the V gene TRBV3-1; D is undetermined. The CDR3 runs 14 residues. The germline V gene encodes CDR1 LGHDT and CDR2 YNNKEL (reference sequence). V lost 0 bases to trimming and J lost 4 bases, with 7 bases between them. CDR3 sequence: CASSQDPEKNIQYF. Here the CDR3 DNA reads TGTGCCAGCAGCCAAGACCCGGAAAAAAACATTCAGTACTTC. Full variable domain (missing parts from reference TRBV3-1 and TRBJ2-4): DTAVSQTPKYLVTQMGNDKSIKCEQNLGHDTMYWYKQDSKKFLKIMFSYNNKELIINETVPNRFSPKSPDKAHLNLHINSLELGDSAVYFCASSQDPEKNIQYFGAGTRLSVL.

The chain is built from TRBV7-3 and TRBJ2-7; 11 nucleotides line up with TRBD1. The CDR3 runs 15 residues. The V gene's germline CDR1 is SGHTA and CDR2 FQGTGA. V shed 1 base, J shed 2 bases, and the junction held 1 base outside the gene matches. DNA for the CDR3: TGTGCCAGCAGCTTAATGGGACAGGGGGCCTACGAGCAGTACTTC. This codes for CASSLMGQGAYEQYF.

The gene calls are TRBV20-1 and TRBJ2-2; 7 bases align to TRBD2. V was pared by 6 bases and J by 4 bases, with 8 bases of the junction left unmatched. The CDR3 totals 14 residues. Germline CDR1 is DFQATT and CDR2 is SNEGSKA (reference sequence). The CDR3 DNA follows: TGCAGTGCCCTAACGGGGGGAAGCACCGGGGAGCTGTTTTTT. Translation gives CSALTGGSTGELFF.

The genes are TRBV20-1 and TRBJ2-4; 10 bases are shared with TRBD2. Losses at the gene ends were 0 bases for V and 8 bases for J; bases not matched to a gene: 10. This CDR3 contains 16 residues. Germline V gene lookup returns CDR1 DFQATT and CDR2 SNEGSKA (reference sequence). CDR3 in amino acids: CSARDLLAGAGDIQYF. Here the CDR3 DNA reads TGCAGTGCTAGAGATCTGCTAGCGGGGGCTGGGGACATTCAGTACTTC.

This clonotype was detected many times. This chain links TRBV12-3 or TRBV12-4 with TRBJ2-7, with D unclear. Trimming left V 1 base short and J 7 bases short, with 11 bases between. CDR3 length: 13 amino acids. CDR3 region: CASSLEASFEQYF. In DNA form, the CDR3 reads TGTGCCAGCAGTTTAGAGGCCTCGTTTGAGCAGTACTTC.

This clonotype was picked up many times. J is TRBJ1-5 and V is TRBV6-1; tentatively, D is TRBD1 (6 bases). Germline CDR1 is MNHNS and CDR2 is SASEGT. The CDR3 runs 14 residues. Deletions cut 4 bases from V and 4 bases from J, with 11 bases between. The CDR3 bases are TGTGCCAGCAGTGCACAGGGTGGGAATCAGCCCCAGCATTTT. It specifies CASSAQGGNQPQHF.

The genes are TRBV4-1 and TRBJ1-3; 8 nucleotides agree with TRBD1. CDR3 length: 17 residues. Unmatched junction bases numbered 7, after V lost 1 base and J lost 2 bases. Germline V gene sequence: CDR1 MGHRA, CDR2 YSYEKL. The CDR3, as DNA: TGCGCCAGCAGCCAAGGAGACAGGGGAGTCACTGGAAACACCATATATTTT. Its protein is CASSQGDRGVTGNTIYF.

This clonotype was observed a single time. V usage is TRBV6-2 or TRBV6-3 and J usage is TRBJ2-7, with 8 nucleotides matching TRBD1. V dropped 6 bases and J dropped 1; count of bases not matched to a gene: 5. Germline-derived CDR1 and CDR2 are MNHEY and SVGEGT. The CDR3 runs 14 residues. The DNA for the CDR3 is TGTGCCAGCAGGCGGACAGGGTTGTCCTACGAGCAGTACTTC. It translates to CASRRTGLSYEQYF.

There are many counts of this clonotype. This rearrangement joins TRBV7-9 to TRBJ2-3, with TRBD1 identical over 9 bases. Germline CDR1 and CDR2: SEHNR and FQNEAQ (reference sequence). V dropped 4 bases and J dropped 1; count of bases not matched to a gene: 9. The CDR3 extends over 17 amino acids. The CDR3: CASSSYGQGPRTDTQYF. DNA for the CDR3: TGTGCCAGCAGCTCCTACGGACAGGGGCCCCGCACAGATACGCAGTATTTT.

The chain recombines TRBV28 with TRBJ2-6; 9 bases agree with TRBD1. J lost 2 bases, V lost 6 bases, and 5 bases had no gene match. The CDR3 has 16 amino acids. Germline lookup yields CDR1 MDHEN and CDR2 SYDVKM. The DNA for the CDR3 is TGTGCCAGCAGGAGCCGGGACAGGGCTGGGGCCAACGTCCTGACTTTC. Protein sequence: CASRSRDRAGANVLTF. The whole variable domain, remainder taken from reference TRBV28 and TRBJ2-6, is DVKVTQSSRYLVKRTGEKVFLECVQDMDHENMFWYRQDPGLGLRLIYFSYDVKMKEKGDIPEGYSVSREKKERFSLILESASTNQTSMYLCASRSRDRAGANVLTFGAGSRLTVL.

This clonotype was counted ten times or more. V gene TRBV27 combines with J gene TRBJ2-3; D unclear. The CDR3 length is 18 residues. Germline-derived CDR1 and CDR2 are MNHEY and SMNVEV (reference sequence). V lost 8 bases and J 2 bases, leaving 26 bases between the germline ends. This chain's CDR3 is CASLPTHSVRFSTDTQYF. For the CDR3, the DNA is TGTGCCAGCCTTCCCACCCACTCGGTGAGGTTTTCCACAGATACGCAGTATTTT.

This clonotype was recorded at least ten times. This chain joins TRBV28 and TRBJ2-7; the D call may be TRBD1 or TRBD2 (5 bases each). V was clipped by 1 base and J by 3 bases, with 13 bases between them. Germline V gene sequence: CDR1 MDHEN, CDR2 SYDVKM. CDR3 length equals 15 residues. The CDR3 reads CASSLSAAGGYEQYF. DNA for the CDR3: TGTGCCAGCAGTTTATCGGCGGCTGGGGGCTACGAGCAGTACTTC.

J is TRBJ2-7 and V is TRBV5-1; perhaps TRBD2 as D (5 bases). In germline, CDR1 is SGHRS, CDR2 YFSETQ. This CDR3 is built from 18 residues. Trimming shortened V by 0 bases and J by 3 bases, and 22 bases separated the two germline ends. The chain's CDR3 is CASSLGGSSDLGLYEQYF. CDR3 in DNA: TGCGCCAGCAGCTTGGGTGGGAGTTCGGACCTCGGCCTCTACGAGCAGTACTTC.

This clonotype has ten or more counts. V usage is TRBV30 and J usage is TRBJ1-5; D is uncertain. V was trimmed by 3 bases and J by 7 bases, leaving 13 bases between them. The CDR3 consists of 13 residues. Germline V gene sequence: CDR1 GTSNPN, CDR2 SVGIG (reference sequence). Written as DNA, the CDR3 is TGTGCCTGGAGCATTGGTGATGGGCAGCCCCAGCATTTT. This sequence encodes CAWSIGDGQPQHF. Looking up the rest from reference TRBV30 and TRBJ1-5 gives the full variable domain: SQTIHQWPATLVQPVGSPLSLECTVEGTSNPNLYWYRQAAGRGLQLLFYSVGIGQISSEVPQNLSASRPQDRQFILSSKKLLLSDSGFYLCAWSIGDGQPQHFGDGTRLSIL.

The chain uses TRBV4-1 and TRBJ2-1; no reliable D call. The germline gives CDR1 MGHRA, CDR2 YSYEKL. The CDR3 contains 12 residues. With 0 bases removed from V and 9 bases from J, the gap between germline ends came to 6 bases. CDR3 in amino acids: CASSQDRVEQFF. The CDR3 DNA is TGCGCCAGCAGCCAAGATCGGGTTGAGCAGTTCTTC.

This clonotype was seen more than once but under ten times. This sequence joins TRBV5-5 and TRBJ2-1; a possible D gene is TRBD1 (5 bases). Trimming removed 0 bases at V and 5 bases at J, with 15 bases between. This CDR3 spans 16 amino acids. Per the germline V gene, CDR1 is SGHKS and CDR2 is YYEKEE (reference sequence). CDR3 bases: TGTGCCAGCAGCTTGGCCTTCAGGGCTGGGAACAATGAGCAGTTCTTC. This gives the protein CASSLAFRAGNNEQFF. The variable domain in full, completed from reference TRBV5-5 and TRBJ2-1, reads DAGVTQSPTHLIKTRGQQVTLRCSPISGHKSVSWYQQVLGQGPQFIFQYYEKEERGRGNFPDRFSARQFPNYSSELNVNALLLGDSALYLCASSLAFRAGNNEQFFGPGTRLTVL.

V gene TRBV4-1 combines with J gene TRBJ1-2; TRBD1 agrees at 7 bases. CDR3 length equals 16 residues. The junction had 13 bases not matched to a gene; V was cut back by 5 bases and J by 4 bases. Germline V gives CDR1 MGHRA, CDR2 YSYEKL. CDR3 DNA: TGCGCCAGCAGCGACCCCTTTCGGGACAGTTCCTATGGCTACACCTTC. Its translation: CASSDPFRDSSYGYTF.

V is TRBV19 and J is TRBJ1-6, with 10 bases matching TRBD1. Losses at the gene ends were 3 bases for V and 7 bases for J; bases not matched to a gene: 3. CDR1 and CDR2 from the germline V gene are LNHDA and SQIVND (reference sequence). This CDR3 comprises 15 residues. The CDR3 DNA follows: TGTGCCAGTAGTATCAGACAGGGGGCAAATTCACCCCTCCACTTT. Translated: CASSIRQGANSPLHF. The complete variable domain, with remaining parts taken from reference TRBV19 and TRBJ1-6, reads DGGITQSPKYLFRKEGQNVTLSCEQNLNHDAMYWYRQDPGQGLRLIYYSQIVNDFQKGDIAEGYSVSREKKESFPLTVTSAQKNPTAFYLCASSIRQGANSPLHFGNGTRLTVT.

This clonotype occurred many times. The CDR3 nucleotides read TGCAGTGCGACGCTAGCGGGGGTTACGGATACGCAGTATTTT. Amino acids: CSATLAGVTDTQYF. The genes are TRBV20-1 and TRBJ2-3; 10 nucleotides agree with TRBD2. The germline V gene encodes CDR1 DFQATT and CDR2 SNEGSKA (reference sequence). The CDR3 is 14 residues long. The V gene end was trimmed by 6 bases and the J gene end by 6 bases; junction bases not matched to a gene: 9.

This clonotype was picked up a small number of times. CDR3 sequence: CASSSTGTDYSPLHF. CDR3 nucleotide sequence: TGTGCCAGCAGTTCCACCGGGACAGATTATTCACCCCTCCACTTT. V gene TRBV6-5 combines with J gene TRBJ1-6; TRBD1 agrees at 7 bases. The junction had 8 bases not matched to a gene; V was cut back by 4 bases and J by 8 bases. Germline V gene sequence: CDR1 MNHEY, CDR2 SVGAGI. This CDR3 contains 15 residues.

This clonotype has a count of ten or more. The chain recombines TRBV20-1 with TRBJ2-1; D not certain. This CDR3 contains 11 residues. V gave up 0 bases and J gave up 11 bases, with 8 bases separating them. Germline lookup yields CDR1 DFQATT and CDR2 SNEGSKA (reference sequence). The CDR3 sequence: CSARDEPKQFF. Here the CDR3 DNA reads TGCAGTGCTAGAGATGAGCCGAAGCAGTTCTTC.

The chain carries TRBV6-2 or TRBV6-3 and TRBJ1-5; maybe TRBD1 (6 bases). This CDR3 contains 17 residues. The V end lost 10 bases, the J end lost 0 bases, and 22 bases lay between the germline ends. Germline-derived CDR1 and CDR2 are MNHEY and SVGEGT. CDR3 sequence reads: CATFSRQETYSNQPQHF. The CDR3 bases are TGTGCCACCTTTTCTCGACAGGAGACCTATAGCAATCAGCCCCAGCATTTT.

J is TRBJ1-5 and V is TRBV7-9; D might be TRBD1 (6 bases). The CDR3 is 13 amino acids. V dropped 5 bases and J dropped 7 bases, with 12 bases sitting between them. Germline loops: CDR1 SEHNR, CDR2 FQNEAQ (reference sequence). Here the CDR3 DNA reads TGTGCCAGCAGCGCGCTACAGGGCCAGCCCCAGCATTTT. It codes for CASSALQGQPQHF.

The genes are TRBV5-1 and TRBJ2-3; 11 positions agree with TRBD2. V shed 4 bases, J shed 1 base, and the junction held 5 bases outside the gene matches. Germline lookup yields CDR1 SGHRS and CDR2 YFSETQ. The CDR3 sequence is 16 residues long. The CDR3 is CASSPWGLAGTDTQYF. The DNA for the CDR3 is TGCGCCAGCAGCCCATGGGGACTAGCGGGCACAGATACGCAGTATTTT.

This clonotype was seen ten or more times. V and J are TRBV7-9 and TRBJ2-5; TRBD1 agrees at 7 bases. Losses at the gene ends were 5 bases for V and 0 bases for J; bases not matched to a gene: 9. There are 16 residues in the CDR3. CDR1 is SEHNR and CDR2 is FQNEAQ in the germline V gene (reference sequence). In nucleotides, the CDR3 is TGTGCCAGCAGCCCCCATATTGACAGGGACCAAGAGACCCAGTACTTC. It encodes CASSPHIDRDQETQYF.

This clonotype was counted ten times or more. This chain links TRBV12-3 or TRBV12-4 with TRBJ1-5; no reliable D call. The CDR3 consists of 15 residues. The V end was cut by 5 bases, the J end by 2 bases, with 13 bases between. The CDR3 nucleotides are TGTGCCAGCAGTGTACGGTTTGGCGGCAATCAGCCCCAGCATTTT. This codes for CASSVRFGGNQPQHF.